The source of this T cell receptor (beta chain) is a study of blood T cell repertoires in COVID-19. Study overall: T cells, B-cell-depleted T cells, or PBMCs provided the cDNA or gDNA that served as material.

The CDR3 is made up of 18 amino acids. Per germline, CDR1 LNHDA and CDR2 SQIVND (reference sequence). V was pared by 4 bases and J by 2 bases, with 20 bases between. Authors' data handling: By means of reference gene primer amplification, nucleated cell counts were estimated. Here immunoSEQ multiplex PCR was the method, and the copy in TCRdb shows in-frame clones only, minus some. The DNA was the basis for D and trimming; V, J and clone size are from that table. The sample includes 300,000 to 400,000 clones, 87% of them seen just once. This chain joins TRBV19 and TRBJ1-4; D is perhaps TRBD1 (6 bases). The material sequenced was peripheral blood. This sequence was found in a woman in her 50s who had recovered from COVID-19. CDR3 residues: CASSTPGDGFGTNEKLFF. The CDR3 DNA reads TGTGCCAGTAGTACACCAGGGGACGGGTTTGGGACTAATGAAAAACTGTTTTTT.